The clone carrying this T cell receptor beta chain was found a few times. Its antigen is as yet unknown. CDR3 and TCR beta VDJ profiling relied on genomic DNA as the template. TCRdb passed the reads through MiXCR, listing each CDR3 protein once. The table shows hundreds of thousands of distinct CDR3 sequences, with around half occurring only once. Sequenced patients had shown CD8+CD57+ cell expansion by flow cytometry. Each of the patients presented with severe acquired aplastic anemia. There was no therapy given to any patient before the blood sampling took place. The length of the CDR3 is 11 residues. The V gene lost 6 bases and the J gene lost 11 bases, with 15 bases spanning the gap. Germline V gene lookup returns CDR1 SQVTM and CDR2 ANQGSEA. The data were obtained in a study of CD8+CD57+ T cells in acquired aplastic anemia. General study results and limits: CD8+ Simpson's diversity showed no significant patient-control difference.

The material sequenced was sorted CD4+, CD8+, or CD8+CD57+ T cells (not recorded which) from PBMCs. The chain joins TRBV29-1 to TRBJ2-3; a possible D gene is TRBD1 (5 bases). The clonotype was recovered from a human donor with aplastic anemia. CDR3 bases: TGCAGCGTCCTAAGGGGATTAGAGCAGTATTTT. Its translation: CSVLRGLEQYF.